Each of the 2 T cell receptor beta chains below was sequenced from the same sample in a study of OX40 agonist ivuxolimab in advanced cancers. Only in-frame clones appear in the TCRdb table, and some are missing; sequencing was by immunoSEQ multiplex PCR. The data show some 49,000 clones, about 85% seen once. Here the sequenced sample was CD4+ or CD8+ T cells sorted from blood, taken in a trial of the OX40 agonist ivuxolimab. The source of these receptors is an adult with an advanced solid tumor such as melanoma, head and neck, liver or kidney cancer.

The chain joins TRBV10-3 to TRBJ2-5, with D perhaps matching TRBD2 (5 bases). Deletions cut 4 bases from V and 0 bases from J, with 15 bases between. In germline, CDR1 is ENHRY, CDR2 SYGVKD. CDR3 length: 16 residues. CDR3 nucleotide sequence: TGTGCCATCAGTGGGAAGGGCGGGCCCAACCAAGAGACCCAGTACTTC. Amino acid sequence: CAISGKGGPNQETQYF.

The CDR3 coding sequence is TGTGCCAGCAGTGAATTAGGCGGGAGGGCCCACGAGCAGTACTTC. It yields the protein CASSELGGRAHEQYF. The rearrangement links TRBV2 to TRBJ2-5; 9 bases are shared with TRBD2. The J call could be wrong; TRBJ2-7 is a better fit for the DNA end. In germline, CDR1 is SNHLY, CDR2 FYNNEI. The CDR3 has 15 residues.